This T cell receptor (beta chain) was sequenced for a study of beta chain features in type 1 diabetes. Trimming cost V 0 bases and J 7 bases, with 10 bases left between them. The germline gives CDR1 GTSNPN, CDR2 SVGIG (reference sequence). CDR3 size: 14 residues. The table lists this clone with a few counts. The antigen remains unidentified. Study observations and caveats: TCRB CDR3 length was moderately but significantly reduced in all four CD4+ subsets of Type 1 diabetes patients.

Expressed TCRB transcripts were sequenced, since all the RNA that had been isolated was reverse transcribed. Using immunoSEQ multiplex PCR, the repertoire was profiled, and TCRdb retains in-frame clones only, with some absent. The sample carries approximately 170,000 clones, approximately 9.9% recorded once. The TCR originated in a woman aged 18-29 years in good health. The chain couples TRBV30 to TRBJ1-6; D uncertain. The sample consisted of central memory CD4+ T cells from blood. The CDR3 reads CAWSVPSANSPLHF. CDR3 bases: TGTGCCTGGAGTGTACCCAGTGCCAATTCACCCCTCCACTTT.